This record looks at one TCR beta chain sequence and its context. Its antigen has not been determined. Per-base quality was not reported, and no clone a single base away is much larger than it. The collaborating institutions used their own protocols to collect whole blood in K2EDTA tubes. For TCRbeta analysis, collaborators shipped samples as frozen whole blood, isolated PBMCs, or DNA extracted from either of those sample types. The CDR3 holds 19 amino acids from the cysteine to the phenylalanine. Of the read, only the CDR3 DNA is kept; its 57 bases are in frame from base 1. Germline trimming amounts to 1 base on V and 12 bases on J, with 16 as the count of junction bases outside the gene matches. CDR1 and CDR2 are drawn from the germline V gene: LGHNA, YNFKEQ. The sample belongs to a study of blood T cell repertoires in COVID-19 (dated by TCRdb to 2018 to 2021). General notes on the study: Samples from collaborators originated in the United States, Italy and Spain and spanned both the acute and convalescent phases of COVID-19. The material from the prospective study consisted of cDNA or gDNA derived from T cells, B-cell-depleted T cells, or PBMCs. The dataset comprised deeply sampled blood TCRbeta repertoires from subjects exposed to, actively infected with, or recovered from COVID-19. The samples were drawn from two sources: the first 160 participants of the ongoing ImmuneRACE study, and 1,000 to 1,500 subjects contributed by 6 global collaborators. Nearly every sample came with metadata listing a de-identified subject ID, COVID-19 status, age in years and sex. HLA class I and class II types, where available, came from metadata supplied by the sample provider rather than from assay-based typing. The repertoires were released in a freely available public database intended as a resource for research on the immune response to SARS-CoV-2. General study outcomes and caveats: Clinical and demographic metadata were provided uncurated, with the amount varying by source and participant.

The immunoSEQ Assay, a bias-controlled multiplex PCR, was used to amplify TCRbeta CDR3 regions from genomic DNA. The published analysis was carried out like this. Nucleated cell counts per sample were estimated from amplification of reference gene primers within the assay. To quantify the absolute abundance of each unique TCRbeta CDR3 rearrangement, sequence reads were collapsed and filtered. For each sample, productive Simpson clonality was calculated as the square root of Simpson's diversity index over productive rearrangements. The table was pulled from immuneACCESS by TCRdb, which kept in-frame rearrangements only. Such tables lose some clones; where checked, under half of the loss comes from unresolved V genes, and the rest has no known cause. V and J calls and clone size are as listed in that table; D and trimming were resolved from the DNA. The sample table contains fewer than 30,000 clones; only one count was recorded for roughly 91% of them. The ten largest clones add up to roughly a sixth of the sample.

The chain joins TRBV4-2 to TRBJ2-1; 15 central nucleotides agree with TRBD2. The sample was peripheral blood. The TCR comes from a human donor with active COVID-19. The donor label of this sample is uncertain. The bases read TGTGCCAGCAGCCAAGGTTCCCCTGGACTAGCGGGAGGGAGTAGCCGGCAGTTCTTC. This sequence encodes CASSQGSPGLAGGSSRQFF.